The rows below give T cell receptor beta chains drawn from one sample of a study of blood T cell repertoires in COVID-19. The assay was immunoSEQ multiplex PCR, and TCRdb's table has in-frame clones only and misses some. The sample records fewer than 250,000 clones, around 88% being singletons. Material for sequencing was PBMCs or T cells enriched from blood (not recorded which). The receptors originated from a woman aged 45 to 65 with acute COVID-19. Each CDR3 is given with its conserved first and last residue. The D gene is left open where the match is weak. Clone size is not always given. Where it is, it says once, few, many or a class for expanded clones.

NA TRBJ1-2 TRBV5-1 14 NA CASSLGRVNYGYTF TGCGCCAGCAGCTTGGGACGGGTTAACTATGGCTACACCTTC
NA TRBJ1-2 TRBV28 12 NA CASSLEVYGYTF TGTGCCAGCAGTTTAGAGGTCTATGGCTACACCTTC
NA TRBJ2-7 TRBV27 14 NA CASSSLGQHYEQYF TGTGCCAGCAGTTCACTCGGACAGCATTACGAGCAGTACTTC
once TRBJ1-5 TRBV28 16 NA CASSLPSTVLNQPQHF TGTGCCAGCAGTTTACCCTCGACAGTATTAAATCAGCCCCAGCATTTT
many TRBJ2-3 TRBV7-9 16 TRBD2 CASSLGLAGAGDTQYF TGTGCCAGCAGCTTAGGACTAGCGGGAGCGGGAGATACGCAGTATTTT
NA TRBJ1-3 TRBV3-1/TRBV3-2 13 NA CASSHSAGNTIYF TGTGCCAGCAGCCACAGCGCAGGAAACACCATATATTTT
NA TRBJ2-1 TRBV21-1 16 NA CASSKVASGSGGEQFF NA
NA TRBJ2-7 TRBV6-5 13 TRBD1 CASSLGQVYEQYF TGTGCCAGCAGCCTTGGACAGGTTTACGAGCAGTACTTC
NA TRBJ1-5 TRBV27 14 TRBD1 CASQQGFGNQPQHF TGTGCCAGTCAACAGGGGTTTGGCAATCAGCCCCAGCATTTT
NA TRBJ2-7 TRBV27 15 TRBD2 CASSFQGLAGKSEYF TGTGCCAGCAGTTTCCAGGGACTAGCGGGCAAAAGTGAGTACTTC
NA TRBJ2-1 TRBV6-5 16 TRBD2 CASSYRGTSGPNEQFF TGTGCCAGCAGTTACCGAGGGACTAGCGGGCCCAATGAGCAGTTCTTC
NA TRBJ1-2 TRBV28 15 NA CASSLGADSNYGYTF TGTGCCAGCAGTCTAGGGGCAGACTCTAACTATGGCTACACCTTC
NA TRBJ2-1 TRBV7-3 18 TRBD2 CASSSAPLLAGVSNEQFF TGTGCCAGCAGCTCCGCACCTTTACTAGCGGGAGTCTCCAATGAGCAGTTCTTC
NA TRBJ2-3 TRBV4-1 16 NA CASSQEDKSSTDTQYF TGCGCCAGCAGCCAAGAGGACAAATCTAGCACAGATACGCAGTATTTT
NA TRBJ2-6 TRBV3-1/TRBV3-2 15 NA CASSPQISGANVLTF TGTGCCAGCAGCCCCCAGATCTCTGGGGCCAACGTCCTGACTTTC
NA TRBJ2-7 TRBV12-3/TRBV12-4 13 NA CASKGTGAYEQYF TGTGCCAGCAAGGGGACGGGGGCCTACGAGCAGTACTTC
NA TRBJ1-2 TRBV21-1 14 NA CASSLRDEGYGYTF TGTGCCAGCAGCTTACGCGACGAGGGCTATGGCTACACCTTC
NA TRBJ1-1 TRBV2 14 TRBD1 CASRATGVGTEAFF TGTGCCAGCAGGGCGACAGGGGTGGGCACTGAAGCTTTCTTT
few TRBJ2-1 TRBV7-3 16 TRBD1 CASSLGGQGSYNEQFF TGTGCCAGCAGCTTGGGGGGACAGGGGTCCTACAATGAGCAGTTCTTC
NA TRBJ1-5 TRBV10-3 18 NA CAISERTDLLGSNQPQHF TGTGCCATCAGTGAAAGGACAGACCTCTTAGGGAGCAATCAGCCCCAGCATTTT
NA TRBJ2-7 TRBV28 14 TRBD2 CASRGLAQPYEQYF TGTGCCAGCAGGGGACTAGCGCAACCCTACGAGCAGTACTTC
NA TRBJ2-3 TRBV30 13 TRBD2 CAWSSGSRDTQYF TGTGCCTGGAGTAGCGGGAGCAGGGATACGCAGTATTTT
NA TRBJ2-3 TRBV7-9 15 NA CASSWGLVSTDTQYF TGTGCCAGCAGCTGGGGGCTGGTCAGCACAGATACGCAGTATTTT
few TRBJ1-5 TRBV7-9 15 TRBD1 CASSEGTAYNQPQHF TGTGCCAGCAGCGAAGGGACAGCCTACAATCAGCCCCAGCATTTT
NA TRBJ2-1 TRBV4-2 19 TRBD2 CASSHPTRGQREAYNEQFF TGTGCCAGCAGCCATCCCACCCGAGGCCAGCGGGAGGCCTACAATGAGCAGTTCTTC
once TRBJ2-3 TRBV27 15 NA CASSLLVPSTDTQYF TGTGCCAGCAGTTTATTAGTACCCAGCACAGATACGCAGTATTTT
NA TRBJ1-1 TRBV11-2 14 NA CASSVDGSNTEAFF TGTGCCAGCAGCGTCGACGGGTCGAACACTGAAGCTTTCTTT
NA TRBJ1-5 TRBV19 14 TRBD1 CASTDRGYLQPQHF TGTGCCAGTACCGACAGGGGATATCTTCAGCCCCAGCATTTT
once TRBJ2-7 TRBV18 19 NA CASSPSVASDTIDTYEQYF TGTGCCAGCTCACCGAGTGTCGCTAGCGACACGATAGATACCTACGAGCAGTACTTC
NA TRBJ1-2 TRBV27 15 NA CASSPQGPINYGYTF TGTGCCAGCAGTCCGCAGGGTCCCATTAACTATGGCTACACCTTC
NA TRBJ2-1 TRBV18 15 TRBD2 CASSPPSGSRNEQFF TGTGCCAGCTCACCACCCAGCGGGAGCCGCAATGAGCAGTTCTTC
NA TRBJ2-3 TRBV7-2 16 TRBD2 CASRLGLAVFTDTQYF TGTGCCAGCAGATTGGGACTAGCGGTATTCACAGATACGCAGTATTTT
NA TRBJ2-1 TRBV3-1/TRBV3-2 14 TRBD1 CASSHRTGRGEQFF TGTGCCAGCAGCCATAGGACAGGGCGAGGTGAGCAGTTCTTC
NA TRBJ2-7 TRBV7-9 14 TRBD2 CASSSLGGGPVQYF TGTGCCAGCAGCTCCCTGGGGGGAGGGCCTGTGCAGTACTTC
NA TRBJ2-1 TRBV3-1/TRBV3-2 14 NA CASSFRVQEYEQFF TGTGCCAGCAGCTTTAGGGTACAGGAATATGAGCAGTTCTTC
NA TRBJ2-4 TRBV28 14 NA CASSPQGAKNIQYF TGTGCCAGCAGTCCTCAGGGCGCCAAAAACATTCAGTACTTC
few TRBJ2-3 TRBV12-1 18 NA CASSPRTSGRPITDTQYF TGTGCCAGCAGCCCCCGGACTAGCGGGAGACCTATCACAGATACGCAGTATTTT
few TRBJ2-2 TRBV5-1 16 TRBD2 CASSLATAGGVGELFF TGCGCCAGCAGCTTGGCCACAGCGGGAGGAGTCGGGGAGCTGTTTTTT
NA TRBJ2-7 TRBV6-1 15 TRBD1 CASSDLGTGAYEQYF TGTGCCAGCAGTGATTTGGGGACAGGGGCCTACGAGCAGTACTTC
NA TRBJ2-1 TRBV30 13 NA CAWSLGAYNEQFF TGTGCCTGGAGTTTGGGAGCATACAATGAGCAGTTCTTC
once TRBJ1-4 TRBV7-2 15 TRBD1 CASSSGQATNEKLFF TGTGCCAGCAGCTCGGGACAGGCAACTAATGAAAAACTGTTTTTT
NA TRBJ2-7 TRBV28 13 TRBD1 CATCDRGIYEQYF TGTGCCACCTGCGACAGGGGTATCTACGAGCAGTACTTC
NA TRBJ1-1 TRBV14 14 NA CASSQEWRNTEAFF TGTGCCAGCAGCCAAGAGTGGAGGAACACTGAAGCTTTCTTT